This TCR beta chain was identified in a study of shared clonotypes between healthy human individuals. Some clones are missing from TCRdb's copy, which holds only in-frame ones; the method was immunoSEQ multiplex PCR. Of more than 2 million clones listed, just over 90% are singletons. Terminally differentiated effector memory CD45RA+ cells were excluded by CCR7 positive selection of CD45RO-negative cells. V dropped 5 bases and J dropped 1 base, with 6 bases sitting between them. The CDR3 is made up of 13 amino acids. Germline V lookup: CDR1 SGHDN, CDR2 FVKESK. This clone was counted once. Sequenced input: naive CD8+ T cells from PBMCs. The origin of this receptor is a man younger than 35 in good health. Some clones in this sample may be carry-over from other donors' samples. J is TRBJ1-3 and V is TRBV14; no firm D call. The CDR3 nucleotides are TGTGCCAGCAGCGAGGAGTCTGGAAACACCATATATTTT. This sequence encodes CASSEESGNTIYF.